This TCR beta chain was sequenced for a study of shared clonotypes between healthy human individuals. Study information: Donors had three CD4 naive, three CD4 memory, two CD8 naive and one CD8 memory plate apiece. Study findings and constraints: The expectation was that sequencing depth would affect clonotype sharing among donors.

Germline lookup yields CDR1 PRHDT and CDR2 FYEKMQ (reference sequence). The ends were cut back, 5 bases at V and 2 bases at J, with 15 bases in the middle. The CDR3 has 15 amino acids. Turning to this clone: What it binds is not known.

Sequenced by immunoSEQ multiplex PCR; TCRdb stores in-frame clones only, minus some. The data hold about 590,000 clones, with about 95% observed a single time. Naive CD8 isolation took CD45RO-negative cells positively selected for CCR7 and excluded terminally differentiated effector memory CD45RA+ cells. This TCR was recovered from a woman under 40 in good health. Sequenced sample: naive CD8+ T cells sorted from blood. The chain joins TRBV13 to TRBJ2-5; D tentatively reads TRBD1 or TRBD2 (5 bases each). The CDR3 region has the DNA TGTGCCAGCAGCCGGACCGGGACGGCTCAAGAGACCCAGTACTTC. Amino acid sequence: CASSRTGTAQETQYF.